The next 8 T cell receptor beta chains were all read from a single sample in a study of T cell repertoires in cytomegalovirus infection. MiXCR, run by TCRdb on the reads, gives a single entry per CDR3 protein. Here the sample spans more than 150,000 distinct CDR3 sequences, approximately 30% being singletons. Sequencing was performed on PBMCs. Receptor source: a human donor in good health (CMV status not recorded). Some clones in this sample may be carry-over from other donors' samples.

CDR3 DNA: TGTGCCAGCAGTAAGCGGACAGGGGCAGCTTTCTTT. Its translation is CASSKRTGAAFF. The chain carries TRBV6-1 and TRBJ1-1; TRBD1 agrees at 9 bases. CDR1 and CDR2 (germline): MNHNS, SASEGT. The CDR3 consists of 12 residues. With V trimmed by 5 bases and J by 10 bases, 5 bases remained unmatched.

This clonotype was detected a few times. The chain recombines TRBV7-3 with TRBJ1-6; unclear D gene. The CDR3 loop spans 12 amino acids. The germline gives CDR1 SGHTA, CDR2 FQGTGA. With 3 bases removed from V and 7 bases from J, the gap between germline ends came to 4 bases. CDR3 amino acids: CASSFPNSPLHF. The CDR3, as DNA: TGTGCCAGCAGCTTCCCGAATTCACCCCTCCACTTT.

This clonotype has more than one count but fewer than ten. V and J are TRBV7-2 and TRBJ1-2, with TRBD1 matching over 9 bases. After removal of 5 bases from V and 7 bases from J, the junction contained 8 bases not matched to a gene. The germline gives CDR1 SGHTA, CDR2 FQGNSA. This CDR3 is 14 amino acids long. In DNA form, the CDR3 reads TGTGCCAGCAGCGTGCCGGGACAGGGTCTTGGCTACACCTTC. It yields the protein CASSVPGQGLGYTF.

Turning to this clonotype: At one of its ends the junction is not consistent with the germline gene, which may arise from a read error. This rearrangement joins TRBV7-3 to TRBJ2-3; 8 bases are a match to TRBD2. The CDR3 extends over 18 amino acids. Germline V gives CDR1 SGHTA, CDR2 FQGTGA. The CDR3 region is CDSSLPPRVAGNSDTQYF. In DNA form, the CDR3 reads TGTGACAGCAGCTTACCCCCGCGGGTAGCGGGGAATTCAGATACGCAGTATTTT.

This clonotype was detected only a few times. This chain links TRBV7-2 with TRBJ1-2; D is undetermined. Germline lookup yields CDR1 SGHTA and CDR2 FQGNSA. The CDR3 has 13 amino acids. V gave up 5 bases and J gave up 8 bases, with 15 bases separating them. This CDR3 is CASSRGPQGGYTF. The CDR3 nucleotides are TGTGCCAGCAGCCGGGGTCCCCAAGGGGGCTACACCTTC.

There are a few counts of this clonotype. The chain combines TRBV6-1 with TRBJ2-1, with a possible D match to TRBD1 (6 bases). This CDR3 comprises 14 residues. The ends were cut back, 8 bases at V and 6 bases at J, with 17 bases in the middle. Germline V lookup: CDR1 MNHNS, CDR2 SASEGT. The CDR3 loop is CASHSSWGRNEQFF. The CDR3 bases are TGTGCCAGCCACTCGTCCTGGGGGCGCAATGAGCAGTTCTTC.

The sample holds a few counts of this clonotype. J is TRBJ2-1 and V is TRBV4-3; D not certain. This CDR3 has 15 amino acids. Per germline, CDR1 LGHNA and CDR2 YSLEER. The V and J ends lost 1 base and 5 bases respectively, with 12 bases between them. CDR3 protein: CASSQGNRMDNEQFF. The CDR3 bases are TGCGCCAGCAGCCAAGGCAACAGAATGGACAATGAGCAGTTCTTC.

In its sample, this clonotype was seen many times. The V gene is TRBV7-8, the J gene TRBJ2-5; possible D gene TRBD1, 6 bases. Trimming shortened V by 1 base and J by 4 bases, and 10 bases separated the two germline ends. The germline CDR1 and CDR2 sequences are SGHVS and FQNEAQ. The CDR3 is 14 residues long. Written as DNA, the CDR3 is TGTGCCAGCAGCTTAGTCCCAGGGGTAGAGACCCAGTACTTC. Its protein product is CASSLVPGVETQYF.